This TCR beta chain comes out of a study of blood T cell repertoires in COVID-19. Looking at the study overall: T cells, B-cell-depleted T cells, or PBMCs provided the cDNA or gDNA that served as material.

CDR1 SGHTA and CDR2 FQGNSA come from the germline V gene. The CDR3 length is 12 residues. V was clipped by 5 bases and J by 11 bases; unmatched bases: 7. This table comes from immunoSEQ multiplex PCR, and its TCRdb copy is limited to in-frame clones, with some not included. The table shows roughly 170,000 clones, with around 84% occurring only once. This clonotype was obtained from a woman aged 50 to 60 with COVID-19, enrolled during active disease. The source material was peripheral blood. The chain has TRBV7-2 and TRBJ2-7, with 9 nucleotides matching TRBD1. DNA of the CDR3: TGTGCCAGCAGCGTACTACAGGGGGCGAAGTACTTC. This translates into CASSVLQGAKYF.